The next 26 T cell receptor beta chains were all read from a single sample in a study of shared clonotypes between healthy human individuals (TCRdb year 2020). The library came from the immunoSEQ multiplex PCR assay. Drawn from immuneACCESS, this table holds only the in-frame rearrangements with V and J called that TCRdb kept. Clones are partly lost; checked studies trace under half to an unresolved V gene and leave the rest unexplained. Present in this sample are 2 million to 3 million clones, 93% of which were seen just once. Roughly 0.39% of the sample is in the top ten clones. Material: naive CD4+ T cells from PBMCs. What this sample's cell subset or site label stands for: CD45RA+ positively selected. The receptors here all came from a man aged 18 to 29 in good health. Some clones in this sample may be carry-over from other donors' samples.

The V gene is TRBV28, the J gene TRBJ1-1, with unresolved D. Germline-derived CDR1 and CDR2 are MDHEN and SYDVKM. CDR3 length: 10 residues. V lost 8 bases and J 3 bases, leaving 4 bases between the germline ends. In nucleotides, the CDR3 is TGTGCCAGCTTGGACACTGAAGCTTTCTTT. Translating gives CASLDTEAFF.

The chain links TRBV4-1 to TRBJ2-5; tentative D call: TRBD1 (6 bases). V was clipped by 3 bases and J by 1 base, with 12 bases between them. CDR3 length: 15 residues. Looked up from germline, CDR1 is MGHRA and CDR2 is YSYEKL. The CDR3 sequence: CASSQIWTAQETQYF. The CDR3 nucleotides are TGCGCCAGCAGCCAGATCTGGACAGCCCAAGAGACCCAGTACTTC.

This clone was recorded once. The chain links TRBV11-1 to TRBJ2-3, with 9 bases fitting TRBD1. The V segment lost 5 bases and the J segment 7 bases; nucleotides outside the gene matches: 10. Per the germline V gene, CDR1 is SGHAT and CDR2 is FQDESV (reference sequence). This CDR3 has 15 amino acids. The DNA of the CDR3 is TGTGCCAGCAGCAGAACCGGGACAGGGTATAATACGCAGTATTTT. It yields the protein CASSRTGTGYNTQYF.

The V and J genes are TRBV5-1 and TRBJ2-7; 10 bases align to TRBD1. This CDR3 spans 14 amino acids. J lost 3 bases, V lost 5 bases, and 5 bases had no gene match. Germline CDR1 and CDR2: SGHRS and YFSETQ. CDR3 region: CASSEDRGDYEQYF. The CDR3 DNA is TGCGCCAGCAGTGAGGACAGGGGGGACTACGAGCAGTACTTC.

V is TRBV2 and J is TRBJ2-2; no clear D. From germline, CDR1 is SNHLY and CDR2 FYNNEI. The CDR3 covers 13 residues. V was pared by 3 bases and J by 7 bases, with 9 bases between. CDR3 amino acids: CASSDGGYGELFF. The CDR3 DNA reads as TGTGCCAGCAGTGATGGTGGATACGGGGAGCTGTTTTTT. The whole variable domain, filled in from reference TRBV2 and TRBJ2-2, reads EPEVTQTPSHQVTQMGQEVILRCVPISNHLYFYWYRQILGQKVEFLVSFYNNEISEKSEIFDDQFSVERPDGSNFTLKIRSTKLEDSAMYFCASSDGGYGELFFGEGSRLTVL.

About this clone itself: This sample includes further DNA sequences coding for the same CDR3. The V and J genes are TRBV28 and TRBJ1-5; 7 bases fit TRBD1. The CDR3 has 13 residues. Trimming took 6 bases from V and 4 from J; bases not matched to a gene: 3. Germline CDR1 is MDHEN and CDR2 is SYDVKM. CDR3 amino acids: CASRAGGNQPQHF. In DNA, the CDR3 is TGTGCCAGCAGGGCAGGGGGTAATCAGCCCCAGCATTTT.

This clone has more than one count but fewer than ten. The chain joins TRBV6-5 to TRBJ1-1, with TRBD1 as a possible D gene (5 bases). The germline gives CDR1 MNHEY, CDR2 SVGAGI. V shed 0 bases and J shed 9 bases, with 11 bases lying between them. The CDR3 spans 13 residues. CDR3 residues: CASSYSVRAQAFF. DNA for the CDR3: TGTGCCAGCAGTTACTCAGTCAGGGCGCAAGCTTTCTTT.

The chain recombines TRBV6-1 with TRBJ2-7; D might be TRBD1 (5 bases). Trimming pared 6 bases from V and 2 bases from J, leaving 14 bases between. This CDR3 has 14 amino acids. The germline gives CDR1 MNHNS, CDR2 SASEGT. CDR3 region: CASSPGHLAYEQYF. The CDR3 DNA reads TGTGCCAGCAGCCCAGGACACTTAGCCTACGAGCAGTACTTC.

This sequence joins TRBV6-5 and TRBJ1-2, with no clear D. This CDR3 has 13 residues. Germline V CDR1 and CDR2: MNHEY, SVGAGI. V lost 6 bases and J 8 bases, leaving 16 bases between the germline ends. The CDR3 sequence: CASRGNRREGYTF. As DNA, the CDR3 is TGTGCCAGCAGGGGGAACCGGCGGGAGGGCTACACCTTC.

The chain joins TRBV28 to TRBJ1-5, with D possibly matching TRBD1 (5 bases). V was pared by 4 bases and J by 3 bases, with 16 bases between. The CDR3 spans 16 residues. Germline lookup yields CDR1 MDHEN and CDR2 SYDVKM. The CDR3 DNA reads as TGTGCCAGCAGTTCAACCGGGACGTCGGTCAATCAGCCCCAGCATTTT. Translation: CASSSTGTSVNQPQHF.

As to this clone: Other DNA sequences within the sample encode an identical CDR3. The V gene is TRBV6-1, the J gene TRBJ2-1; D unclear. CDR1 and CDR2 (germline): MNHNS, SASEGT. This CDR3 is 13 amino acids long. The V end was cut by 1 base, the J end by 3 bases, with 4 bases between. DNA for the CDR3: TGTGCCAGCAGTGAAGGTAACTACAATGAGCAGTTCTTC. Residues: CASSEGNYNEQFF.

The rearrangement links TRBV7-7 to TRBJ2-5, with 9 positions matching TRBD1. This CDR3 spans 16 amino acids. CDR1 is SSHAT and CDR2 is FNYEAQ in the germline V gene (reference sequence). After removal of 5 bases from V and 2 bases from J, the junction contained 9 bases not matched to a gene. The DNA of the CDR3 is TGTGCCAGCAGCAGAGGACAGGGGAGTCAGCAAGAGACCCAGTACTTC. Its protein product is CASSRGQGSQQETQYF.

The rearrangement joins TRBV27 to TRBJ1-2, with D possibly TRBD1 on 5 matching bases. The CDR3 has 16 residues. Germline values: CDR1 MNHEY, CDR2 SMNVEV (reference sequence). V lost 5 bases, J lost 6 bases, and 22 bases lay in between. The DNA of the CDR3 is TGTGCCAGCAGTCCCCAGGGACGGACGGGACCCCATGGCTACACCTTC. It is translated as CASSPQGRTGPHGYTF.

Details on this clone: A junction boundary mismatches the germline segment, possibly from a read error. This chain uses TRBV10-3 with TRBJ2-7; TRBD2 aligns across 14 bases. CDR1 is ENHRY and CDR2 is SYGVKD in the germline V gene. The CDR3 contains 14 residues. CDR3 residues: CAISLTGTSGRFFF. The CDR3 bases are TGTGCCATCAGTCTTACCGGGACTAGCGGGAGATTCTTCTTC.

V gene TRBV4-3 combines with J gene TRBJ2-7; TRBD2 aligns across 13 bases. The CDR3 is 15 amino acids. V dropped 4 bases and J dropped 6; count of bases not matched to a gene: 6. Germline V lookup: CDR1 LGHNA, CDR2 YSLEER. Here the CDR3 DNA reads TGCGCCAGCAGCCGCCGGACTAGCGGGAGCTCCGAGCAGTACTTC. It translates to CASSRRTSGSSEQYF.

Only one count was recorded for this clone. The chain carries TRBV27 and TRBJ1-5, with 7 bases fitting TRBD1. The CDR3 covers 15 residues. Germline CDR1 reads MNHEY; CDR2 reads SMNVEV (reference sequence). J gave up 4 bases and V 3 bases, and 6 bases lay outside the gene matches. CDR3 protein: CASSFVLDRNQPQHF. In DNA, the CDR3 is TGTGCCAGCAGTTTTGTGTTGGACAGGAATCAGCCCCAGCATTTT.

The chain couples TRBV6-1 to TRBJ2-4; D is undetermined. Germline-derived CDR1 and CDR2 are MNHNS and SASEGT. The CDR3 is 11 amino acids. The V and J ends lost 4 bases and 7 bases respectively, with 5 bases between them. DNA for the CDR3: TGTGCCAGCAGTGGCGTGAACATTCAGTACTTC. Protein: CASSGVNIQYF.

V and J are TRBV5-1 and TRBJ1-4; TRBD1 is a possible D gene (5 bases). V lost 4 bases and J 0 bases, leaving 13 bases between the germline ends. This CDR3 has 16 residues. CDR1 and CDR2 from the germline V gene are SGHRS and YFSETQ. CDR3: CASSRTGDATNEKLFF. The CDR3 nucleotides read TGCGCCAGCAGCCGTACAGGAGATGCAACTAATGAAAAACTGTTTTTT.

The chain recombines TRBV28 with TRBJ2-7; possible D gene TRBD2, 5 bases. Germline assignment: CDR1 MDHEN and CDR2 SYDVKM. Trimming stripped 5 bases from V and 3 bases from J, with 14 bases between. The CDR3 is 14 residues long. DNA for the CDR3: TGTGCCAGCAGTGCCACGACTATGATCTACGAGCAGTACTTC. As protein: CASSATTMIYEQYF.

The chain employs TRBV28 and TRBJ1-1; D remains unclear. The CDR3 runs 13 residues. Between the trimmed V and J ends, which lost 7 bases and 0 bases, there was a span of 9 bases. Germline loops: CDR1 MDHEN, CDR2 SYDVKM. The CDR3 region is CASTPEMNTEAFF. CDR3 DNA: TGTGCCAGCACGCCTGAAATGAACACTGAAGCTTTCTTT.

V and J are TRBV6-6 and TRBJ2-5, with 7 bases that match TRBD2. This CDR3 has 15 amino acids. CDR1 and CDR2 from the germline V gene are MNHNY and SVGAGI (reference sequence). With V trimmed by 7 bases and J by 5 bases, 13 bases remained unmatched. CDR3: CASTPHFGGSETQYF. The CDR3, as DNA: TGTGCCAGCACCCCCCACTTTGGCGGGAGCGAGACCCAGTACTTC.

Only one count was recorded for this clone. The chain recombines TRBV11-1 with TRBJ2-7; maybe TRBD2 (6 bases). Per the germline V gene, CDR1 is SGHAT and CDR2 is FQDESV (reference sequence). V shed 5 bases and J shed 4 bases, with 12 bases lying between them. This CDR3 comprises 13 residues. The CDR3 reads CASSHDGGYEQYF. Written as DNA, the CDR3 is TGTGCCAGCAGCCACGATGGGGGGTACGAGCAGTACTTC.

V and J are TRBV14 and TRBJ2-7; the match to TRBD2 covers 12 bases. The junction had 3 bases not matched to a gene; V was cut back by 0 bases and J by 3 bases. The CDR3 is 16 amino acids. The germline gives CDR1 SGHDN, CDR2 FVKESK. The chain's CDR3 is CASSQELAGGNYEQYF. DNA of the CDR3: TGTGCCAGCAGCCAAGAACTAGCGGGAGGTAACTACGAGCAGTACTTC.

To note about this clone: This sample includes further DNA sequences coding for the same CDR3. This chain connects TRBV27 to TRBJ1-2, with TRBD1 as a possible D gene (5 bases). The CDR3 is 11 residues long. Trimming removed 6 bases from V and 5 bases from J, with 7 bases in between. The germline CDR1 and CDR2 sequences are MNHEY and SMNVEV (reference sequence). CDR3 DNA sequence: TGTGCCAGCAGGGGGGGGTATGGCTACACCTTC. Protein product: CASRGGYGYTF.

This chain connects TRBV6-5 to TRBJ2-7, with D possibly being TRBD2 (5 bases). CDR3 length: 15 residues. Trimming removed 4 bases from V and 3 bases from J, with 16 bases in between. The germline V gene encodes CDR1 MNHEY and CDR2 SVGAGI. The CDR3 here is CASSSPSGLIYEQYF. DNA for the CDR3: TGTGCCAGCAGTTCCCCTTCCGGACTCATCTACGAGCAGTACTTC.

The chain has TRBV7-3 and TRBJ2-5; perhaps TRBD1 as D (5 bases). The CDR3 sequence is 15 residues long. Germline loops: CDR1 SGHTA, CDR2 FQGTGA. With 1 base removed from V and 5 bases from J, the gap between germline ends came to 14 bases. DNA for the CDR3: TGTGCCAGCAGCTTAATCCAGGGTCCCCGGGAGACCCAGTACTTC. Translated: CASSLIQGPRETQYF.